This T cell receptor beta chain stems from a study of blood T cell repertoires in COVID-19. The assay was immunoSEQ multiplex PCR, and TCRdb's table has in-frame clones only and misses some. This sample has about 240,000 clones; around 89% occur once, and the top ten carry more than 3.5%. Symptom resolution, clearance, or two negative PCRs marked the recovered donors of Cohort 3. Sample: PBMCs or T cells enriched from blood (not recorded which). The sequence came from a woman in her 30s who had recovered from COVID-19.

CDR3 sequence reads: CASSLGGQTTEAFF. For the CDR3, the DNA is TGTGCCAGCAGCTTAGGGGGACAGACCACTGAAGCTTTCTTT. This chain connects TRBV7-9 to TRBJ1-1; 7 bases map to TRBD1. CDR1 SEHNR and CDR2 FQNEAQ come from the germline V gene (reference sequence). CDR3 length: 14 amino acids. V was pared by 1 base and J by 4 bases, with 3 bases of the junction left unmatched.